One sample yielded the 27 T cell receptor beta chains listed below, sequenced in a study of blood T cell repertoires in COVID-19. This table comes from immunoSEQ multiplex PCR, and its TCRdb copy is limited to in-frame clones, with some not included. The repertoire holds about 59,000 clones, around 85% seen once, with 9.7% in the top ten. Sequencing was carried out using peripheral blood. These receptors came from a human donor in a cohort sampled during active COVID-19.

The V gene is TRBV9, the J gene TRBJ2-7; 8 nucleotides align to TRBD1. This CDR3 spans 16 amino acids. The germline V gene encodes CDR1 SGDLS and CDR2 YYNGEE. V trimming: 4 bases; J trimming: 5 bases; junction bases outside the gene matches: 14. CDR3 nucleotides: TGTGCCAGCAGCCCGCTGACAGGGGCCAACCCCCACGAGCAGTACTTC. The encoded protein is CASSPLTGANPHEQYF.

This CDR3 is CASTSRDYEQYF. The CDR3 DNA is TGTGCCAGCACCTCCCGGGACTACGAGCAGTACTTC. J is TRBJ2-7 and V is TRBV28; possible D gene TRBD2, 5 bases. The CDR3 runs 12 residues. V was cut by 7 bases and J by 3 bases, with 10 bases left in between. Germline loops: CDR1 MDHEN, CDR2 SYDVKM.

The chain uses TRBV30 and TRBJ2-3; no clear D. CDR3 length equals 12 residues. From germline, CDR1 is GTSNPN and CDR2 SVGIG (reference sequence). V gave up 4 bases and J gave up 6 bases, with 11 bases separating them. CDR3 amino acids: CAWTKRRDTQYF. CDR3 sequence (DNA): TGTGCCTGGACCAAACGTCGGGATACGCAGTATTTT.

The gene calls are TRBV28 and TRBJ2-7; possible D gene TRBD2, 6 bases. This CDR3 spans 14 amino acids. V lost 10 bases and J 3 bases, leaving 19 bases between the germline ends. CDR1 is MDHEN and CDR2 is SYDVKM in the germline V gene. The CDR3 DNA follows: TGTGCCACGGTAGCGGAGGGGTGGGGCTACGAGCAGTACTTC. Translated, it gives CATVAEGWGYEQYF.

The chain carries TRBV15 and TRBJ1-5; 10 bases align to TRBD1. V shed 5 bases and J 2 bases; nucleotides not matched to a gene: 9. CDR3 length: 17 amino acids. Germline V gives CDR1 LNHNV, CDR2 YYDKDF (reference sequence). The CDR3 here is CATSVARDRGGNQPQHF. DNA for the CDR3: TGTGCCACCAGCGTAGCCCGGGACAGGGGAGGCAATCAGCCCCAGCATTTT.

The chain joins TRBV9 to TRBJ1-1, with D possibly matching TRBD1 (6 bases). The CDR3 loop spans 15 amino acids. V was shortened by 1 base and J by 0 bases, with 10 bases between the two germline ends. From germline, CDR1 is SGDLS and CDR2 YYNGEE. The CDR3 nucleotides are TGTGCCAGCAGCGTATGGGACACCCTGAACACTGAAGCTTTCTTT. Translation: CASSVWDTLNTEAFF.

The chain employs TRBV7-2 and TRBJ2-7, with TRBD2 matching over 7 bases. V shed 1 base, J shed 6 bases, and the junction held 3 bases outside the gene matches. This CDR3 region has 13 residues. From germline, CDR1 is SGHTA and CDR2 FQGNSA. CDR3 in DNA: TGTGCCAGCAGCTTAGTCCCGGGGGGCGAGCAGTACTTC. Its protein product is CASSLVPGGEQYF.

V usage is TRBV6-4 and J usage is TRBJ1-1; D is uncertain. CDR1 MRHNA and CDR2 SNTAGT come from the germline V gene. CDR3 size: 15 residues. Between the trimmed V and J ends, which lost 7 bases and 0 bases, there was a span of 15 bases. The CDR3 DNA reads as TGTGCCAGCACCAAGGAGGCCACGATGAACACTGAAGCTTTCTTT. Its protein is CASTKEATMNTEAFF.

CDR3 sequence (DNA): TGTGCCACCAGCTCCGGAGACAGGGCGGGCTATGGCTACACCTTC. Encoded protein: CATSSGDRAGYGYTF. The V call is TRBV15, the J call TRBJ1-2; 7 bases agree with TRBD1. CDR1 and CDR2 from the germline V gene are LNHNV and YYDKDF (reference sequence). The ends lost 5 bases at V and 4 bases at J; junction bases unmatched: 10. This CDR3 is 15 amino acids long. The full variable domain, with the rest looked up from reference TRBV15 and TRBJ1-2, is DAMVIQNPRYQVTQFGKPVTLSCSQTLNHNVMYWYQQKSSQAPKLLFHYYDKDFNNEADTPDNFQSRRPNTSFCFLDIRSPGLGDTAMYLCATSSGDRAGYGYTFGSGTRLTVV.

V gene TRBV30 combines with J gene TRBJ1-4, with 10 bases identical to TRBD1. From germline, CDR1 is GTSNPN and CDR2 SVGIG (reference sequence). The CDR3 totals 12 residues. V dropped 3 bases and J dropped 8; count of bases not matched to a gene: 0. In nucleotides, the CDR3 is TGTGCCTGGAGGACAGGGGGCGAAAAACTGTTTTTT. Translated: CAWRTGGEKLFF.

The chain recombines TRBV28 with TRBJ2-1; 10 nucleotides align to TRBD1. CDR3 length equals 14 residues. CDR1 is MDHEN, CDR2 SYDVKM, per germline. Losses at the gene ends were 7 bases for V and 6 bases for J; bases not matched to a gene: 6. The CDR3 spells CASTSDRGRNEQFF. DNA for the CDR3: TGTGCCAGCACCTCAGACAGGGGGCGCAATGAGCAGTTCTTC.

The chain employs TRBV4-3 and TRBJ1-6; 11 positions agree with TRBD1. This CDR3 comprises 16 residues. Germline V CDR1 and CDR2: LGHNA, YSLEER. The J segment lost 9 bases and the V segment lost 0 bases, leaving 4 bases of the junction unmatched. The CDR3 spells CASSQDEGQGGSPLHF. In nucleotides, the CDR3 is TGCGCCAGCAGCCAAGATGAGGGACAGGGGGGTTCACCCCTCCACTTT.

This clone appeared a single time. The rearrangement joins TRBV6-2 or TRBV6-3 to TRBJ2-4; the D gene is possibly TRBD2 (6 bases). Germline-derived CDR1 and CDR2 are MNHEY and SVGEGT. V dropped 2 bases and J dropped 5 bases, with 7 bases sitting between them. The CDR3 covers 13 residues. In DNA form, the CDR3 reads TGTGCCAGCAGTTACAGGGAGGAAAACATTCAGTACTTC. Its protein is CASSYREENIQYF.

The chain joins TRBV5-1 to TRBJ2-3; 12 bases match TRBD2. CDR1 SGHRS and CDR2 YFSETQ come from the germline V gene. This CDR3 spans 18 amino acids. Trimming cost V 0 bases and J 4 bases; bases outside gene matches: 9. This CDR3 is CASSLGPTTSGRPDTQYF. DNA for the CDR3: TGCGCCAGCAGCTTGGGCCCGACGACTAGCGGGAGACCAGATACGCAGTATTTT.

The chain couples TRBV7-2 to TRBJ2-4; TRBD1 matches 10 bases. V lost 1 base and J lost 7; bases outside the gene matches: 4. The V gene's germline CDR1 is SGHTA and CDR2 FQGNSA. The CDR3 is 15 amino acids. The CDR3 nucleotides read TGTGCCAGCAGCTTAGGATGGGGACAGGGGAACATTCAGTACTTC. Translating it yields CASSLGWGQGNIQYF.

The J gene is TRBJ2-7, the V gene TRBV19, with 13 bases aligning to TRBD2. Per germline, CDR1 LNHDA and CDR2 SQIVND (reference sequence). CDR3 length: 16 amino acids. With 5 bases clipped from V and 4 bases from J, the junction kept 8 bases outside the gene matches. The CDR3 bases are TGTGCCAGTAGTCCCAGGACTAGCGGGAGAAGTTACGAGCAGTACTTC. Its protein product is CASSPRTSGRSYEQYF.

The CDR3 sequence: CASSDGLAATYEQYF. For the CDR3, the DNA is TGTGCCAGCAGCGACGGACTAGCGGCAACCTACGAGCAGTACTTC. J is TRBJ2-7 and V is TRBV3-1 (or the pseudogene TRBV3-2); 10 nucleotides line up with TRBD2. With 5 bases clipped from V and 2 bases from J, the junction kept 6 bases outside the gene matches. The V gene's germline CDR1 is LGHDT and CDR2 YNNKEL (reference sequence). This CDR3 contains 15 residues.

The CDR3 DNA follows: TGTGCCAGCAGCTTACGGGCAGGGAGCACAGATACGCAGTATTTT. Translating gives CASSLRAGSTDTQYF. The chain employs TRBV7-3 and TRBJ2-3, with TRBD1 as a possible D gene (5 bases). The ends were cut back, 2 bases at V and 0 bases at J, with 9 bases in the middle. The germline V gene encodes CDR1 SGHTA and CDR2 FQGTGA. The CDR3 is 15 amino acids.

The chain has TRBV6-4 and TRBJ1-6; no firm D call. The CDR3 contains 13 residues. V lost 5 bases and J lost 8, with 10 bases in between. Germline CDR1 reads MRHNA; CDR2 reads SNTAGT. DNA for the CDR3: TGTGCCAGCAGTCCCGGAGAAGATTCACCCCTCCACTTT. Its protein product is CASSPGEDSPLHF.

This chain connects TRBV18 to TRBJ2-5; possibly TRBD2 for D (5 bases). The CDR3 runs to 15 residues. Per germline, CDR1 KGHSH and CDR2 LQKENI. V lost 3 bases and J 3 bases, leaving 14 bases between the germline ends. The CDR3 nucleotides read TGTGCCAGCTCACCTCCTAGCCCTGGAAAAGAGACCCAGTACTTC. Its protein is CASSPPSPGKETQYF.

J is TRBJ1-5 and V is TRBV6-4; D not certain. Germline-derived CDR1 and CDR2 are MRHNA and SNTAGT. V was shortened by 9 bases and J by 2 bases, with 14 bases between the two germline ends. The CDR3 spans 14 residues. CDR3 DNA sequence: TGTGCCAGGAACGGGAGTTTGGGCAATCAGCCCCAGCATTTT. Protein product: CARNGSLGNQPQHF.

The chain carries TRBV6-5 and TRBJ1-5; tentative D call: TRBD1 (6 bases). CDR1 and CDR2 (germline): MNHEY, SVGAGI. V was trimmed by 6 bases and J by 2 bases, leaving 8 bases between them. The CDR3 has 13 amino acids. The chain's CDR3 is CASRRQGNQPQHF. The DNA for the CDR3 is TGTGCCAGCAGAAGACAGGGCAATCAGCCCCAGCATTTT.

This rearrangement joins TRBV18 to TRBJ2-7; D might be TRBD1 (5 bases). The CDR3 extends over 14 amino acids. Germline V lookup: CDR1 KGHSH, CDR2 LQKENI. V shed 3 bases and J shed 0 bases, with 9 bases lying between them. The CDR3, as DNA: TGTGCCAGCTCACCTGGGGCGCTCTCCTACGAGCAGTACTTC. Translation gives CASSPGALSYEQYF. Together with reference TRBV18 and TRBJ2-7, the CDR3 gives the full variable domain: NAGVMQNPRHLVRRRGQEARLRCSPMKGHSHVYWYRQLPEEGLKFMVYLQKENIIDESGMPKERFSAEFPKEGPSILRIQQVVRGDSAAYFCASSPGALSYEQYFGPGTRLTVT.

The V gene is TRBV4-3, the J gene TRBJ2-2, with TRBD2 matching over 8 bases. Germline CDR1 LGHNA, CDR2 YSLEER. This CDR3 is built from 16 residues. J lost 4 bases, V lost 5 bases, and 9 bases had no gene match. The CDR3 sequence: CASSSLAGGSTGELFF. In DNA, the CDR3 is TGCGCCAGCAGCTCTCTAGCGGGCGGAAGCACCGGGGAGCTGTTTTTT.

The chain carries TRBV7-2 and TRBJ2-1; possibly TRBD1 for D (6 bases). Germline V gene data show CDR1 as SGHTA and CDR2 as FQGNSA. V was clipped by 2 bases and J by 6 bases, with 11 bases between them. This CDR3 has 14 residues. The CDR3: CASSLLQGTNEQFF. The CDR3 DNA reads TGTGCCAGCAGCTTACTACAGGGAACCAATGAGCAGTTCTTC.

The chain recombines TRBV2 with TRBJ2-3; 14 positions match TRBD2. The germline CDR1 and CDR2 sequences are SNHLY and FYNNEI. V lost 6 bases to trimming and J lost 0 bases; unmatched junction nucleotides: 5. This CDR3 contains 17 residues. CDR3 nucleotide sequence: TGTGCCAGCAGGGTGGGACTAGCGGGAGTCAGCACAGATACGCAGTATTTT. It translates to CASRVGLAGVSTDTQYF. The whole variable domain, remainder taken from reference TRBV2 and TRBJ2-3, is EPEVTQTPSHQVTQMGQEVILRCVPISNHLYFYWYRQILGQKVEFLVSFYNNEISEKSEIFDDQFSVERPDGSNFTLKIRSTKLEDSAMYFCASRVGLAGVSTDTQYFGPGTRLTVL.

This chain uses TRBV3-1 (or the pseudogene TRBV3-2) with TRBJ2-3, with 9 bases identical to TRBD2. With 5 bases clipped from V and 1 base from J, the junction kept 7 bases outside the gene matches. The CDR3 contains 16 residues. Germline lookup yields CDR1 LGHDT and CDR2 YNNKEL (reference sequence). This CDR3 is CASSRSSGIGTDTQYF. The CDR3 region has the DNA TGTGCCAGCAGCAGGTCTAGCGGGATAGGCACAGATACGCAGTATTTT.